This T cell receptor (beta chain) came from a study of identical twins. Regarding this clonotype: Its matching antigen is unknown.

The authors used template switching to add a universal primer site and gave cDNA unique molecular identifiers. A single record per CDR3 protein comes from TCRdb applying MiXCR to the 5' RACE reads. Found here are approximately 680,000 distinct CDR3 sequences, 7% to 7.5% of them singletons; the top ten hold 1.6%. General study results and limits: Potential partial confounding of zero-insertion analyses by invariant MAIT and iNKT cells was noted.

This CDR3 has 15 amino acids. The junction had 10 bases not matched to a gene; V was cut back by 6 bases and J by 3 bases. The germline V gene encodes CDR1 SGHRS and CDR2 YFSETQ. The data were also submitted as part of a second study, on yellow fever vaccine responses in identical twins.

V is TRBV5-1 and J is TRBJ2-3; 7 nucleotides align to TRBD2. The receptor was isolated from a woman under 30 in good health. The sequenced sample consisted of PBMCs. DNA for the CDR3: TGCGCCAGCAAACCCGTGGGGGAGGGGACAGATACGCAGTATTTT. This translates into CASKPVGEGTDTQYF. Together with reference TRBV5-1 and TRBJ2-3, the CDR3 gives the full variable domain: KAGVTQTPRYLIKTRGQQVTLSCSPISGHRSVSWYQQTPGQGLQFLFEYFSETQRNKGNFPGRFSGRQFSNSRSEMNVSTLELGDSALYLCASKPVGEGTDTQYFGPGTRLTVL.